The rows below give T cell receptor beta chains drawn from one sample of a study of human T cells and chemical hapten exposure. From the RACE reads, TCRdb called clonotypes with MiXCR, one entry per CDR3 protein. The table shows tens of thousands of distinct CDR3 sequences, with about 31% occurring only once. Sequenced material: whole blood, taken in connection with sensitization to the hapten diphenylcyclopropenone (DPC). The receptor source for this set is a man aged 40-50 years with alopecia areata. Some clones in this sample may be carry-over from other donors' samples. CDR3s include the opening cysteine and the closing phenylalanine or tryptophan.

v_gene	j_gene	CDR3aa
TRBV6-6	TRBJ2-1	CASSPAMGLAGEKQFF
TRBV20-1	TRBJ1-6	CSARPGTSSYNSPLHF
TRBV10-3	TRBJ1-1	CAISEGAKGTEAFF
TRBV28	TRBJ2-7	CASIFTGKENEQYF
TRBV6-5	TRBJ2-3	CASRLQLATDTQYF
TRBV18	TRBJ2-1	CASSQDRGHDEQFF
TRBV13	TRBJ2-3	CASGGRTSGGRSTDTQYF
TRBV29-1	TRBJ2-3	CSGNRVSTDTQYF
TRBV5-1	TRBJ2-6	CASSFSGFSSGANVLTF
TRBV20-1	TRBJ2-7	CSASAALSQYF
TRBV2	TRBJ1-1	CASSTWEGKTEAFF
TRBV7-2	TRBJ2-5	CASRSGPETQYF
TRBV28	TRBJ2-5	CASSLAGRVQETQYF
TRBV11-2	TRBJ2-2	CASSSTGIGGELFF
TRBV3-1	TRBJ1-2	CASSQIPQAGYTF
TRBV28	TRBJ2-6	CASSSFERTNVLTF
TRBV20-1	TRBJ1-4	CSARDSARGREKLFF
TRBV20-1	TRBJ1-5	CSALQGSQPQHF
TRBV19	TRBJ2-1	CASRLDRASYNEQFF
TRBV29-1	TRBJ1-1	CSVARSGEAFF
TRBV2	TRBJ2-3	CACQVGADTQYF
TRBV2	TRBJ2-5	CASSEDRVAQETQYF
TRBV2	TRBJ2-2	CASSESASGSVGELFF
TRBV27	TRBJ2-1	CASHLAGPYNEQFF
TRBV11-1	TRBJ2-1	CASSLRGPSYNEQFF
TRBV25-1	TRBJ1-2	CASSSDRGNKFYGYTF
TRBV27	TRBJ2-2	CASSWGLAGGPTGELFF
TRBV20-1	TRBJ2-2	CSARGGYTGELFF
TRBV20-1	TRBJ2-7	CSCEESYEQYF
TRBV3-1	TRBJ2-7	CASGLAGNEQYF
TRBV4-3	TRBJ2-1	CASSQEFSSGSRGNEQFF
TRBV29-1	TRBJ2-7	CSVEGSGASSYEQYF
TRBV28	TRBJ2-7	CASVSGRASYEQYF
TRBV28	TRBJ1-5	CASSFQGASGNQPQHF
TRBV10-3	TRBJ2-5	CAIRALSGIIGTQYF
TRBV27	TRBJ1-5	CASRAQARGFLSNQPQHF
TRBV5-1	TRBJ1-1	CASSPSLRNTEAFF
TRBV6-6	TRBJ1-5	CASSYSGGAGNQPQHF
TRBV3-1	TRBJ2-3	CASSQDLVQTQYF
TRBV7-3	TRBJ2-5	CASSLMGGSQETQYF